Listed here are 21 T cell receptor beta chains from one sample, sequenced in a study of CD8+ T cells in alopecia areata. Sequencing used cDNA as its template, made by extracting RNA and reverse transcribing it. The table came from immunoSEQ multiplex PCR; TCRdb's copy has only in-frame clones and leaves some out. Altogether under 200,000 clones are present, approximately 62% being singletons, with the ten largest covering around 14%. Treatment described: oral pan-JAK inhibitor, 5-10 mg twice daily. The sequenced sample was CD4+ T cells sorted from blood, obtained at week 24, from a patient treated with tofacitinib. The receptors were gathered from a human donor with alopecia areata.

This clone has more than one count but fewer than ten. The chain couples TRBV6-5 to TRBJ1-1, with no clear D. This CDR3 has 15 amino acids. Germline lookup yields CDR1 MNHEY and CDR2 SVGAGI. With 4 bases removed from V and 0 bases from J, the gap between germline ends came to 12 bases. The CDR3: CASSSLGNLNTEAFF. CDR3 coding DNA: TGTGCCAGCAGTTCCCTTGGGAACTTGAACACTGAAGCTTTCTTT.

The chain uses TRBV30 and TRBJ1-5; D perhaps matches TRBD1 (6 bases). The CDR3 extends over 16 amino acids. Trimming removed 0 bases from V and 4 bases from J, with 16 bases in between. The germline gives CDR1 GTSNPN, CDR2 SVGIG (reference sequence). The CDR3 reads CAWSVPLWQGNQPQHF. CDR3 in DNA: TGTGCCTGGAGTGTACCCCTCTGGCAGGGGAATCAGCCCCAGCATTTT.

V and J are TRBV30 and TRBJ1-6; possible D gene TRBD1, 6 bases. Germline V gives CDR1 GTSNPN, CDR2 SVGIG (reference sequence). The CDR3 is made up of 15 amino acids. V lost 0 bases, J lost 0 bases, and 6 bases lay in between. CDR3 sequence reads: CAWSVGGSYNSPLHF. The CDR3 nucleotides are TGTGCCTGGAGTGTAGGGGGCTCCTATAATTCACCCCTCCACTTT.

The rearrangement joins TRBV30 to TRBJ2-3; D may match TRBD1 or TRBD2 (5 bases each). Between the trimmed V and J ends, which lost 4 bases and 4 bases, there was a span of 9 bases. Germline V gene sequence: CDR1 GTSNPN, CDR2 SVGIG (reference sequence). The CDR3 is 12 residues long. CDR3 loop: CAWIRGPDTQYF. CDR3 coding DNA: TGTGCCTGGATCCGGGGCCCAGATACGCAGTATTTT.

The rearrangement joins TRBV29-1 to TRBJ2-3; 8 nucleotides line up with TRBD2. Germline CDR1 SQVTM, CDR2 ANQGSEA. V shed 7 bases, J shed 2 bases, and the junction held 11 bases outside the gene matches. The CDR3 runs 15 residues. The DNA for the CDR3 is TGCAGCGCCTCTGGGGGTAGCGGGGACACAGATACGCAGTATTTT. It translates to CSASGGSGDTDTQYF.

This clone was observed a few times. This rearrangement joins TRBV19 to TRBJ1-1; no firm D call. Trimming removed 3 bases at V and 4 bases at J, with 9 bases between. Per the germline V gene, CDR1 is LNHDA and CDR2 is SQIVND (reference sequence). There are 13 residues in the CDR3. The CDR3 spells CASSIKAATEAFF. Here the CDR3 DNA reads TGTGCCAGTAGTATTAAAGCAGCCACTGAAGCTTTCTTT.

This clone was counted a single time. The chain links TRBV29-1 to TRBJ2-5; D is unresolved. The CDR3 contains 12 residues. CDR1 is SQVTM, CDR2 ANQGSEA, per germline. The V end was cut by 4 bases, the J end by 0 bases, with 6 bases between. CDR3 in amino acids: CSVVDNQETQYF. CDR3 coding DNA: TGCAGCGTTGTTGACAACCAAGAGACCCAGTACTTC.

This chain joins TRBV29-1 and TRBJ1-1; the D gene is possibly TRBD1 (5 bases). The CDR3 length is 15 residues. Germline CDR1 reads SQVTM; CDR2 reads ANQGSEA. With 1 base removed from V and 4 bases from J, the gap between germline ends came to 16 bases. For the CDR3, the DNA is TGCAGCGTTGAAGGAGGGGATCGTGATAGCACTGAAGCTTTCTTT. Translation gives CSVEGGDRDSTEAFF.

The chain carries TRBV5-1 and TRBJ2-4; the D is unclear. V lost 0 bases and J 9 bases, leaving 13 bases between the germline ends. The CDR3 length is 14 residues. The germline V gene encodes CDR1 SGHRS and CDR2 YFSETQ. CDR3 protein: CASSLDRPIGIQYF. The CDR3 DNA reads TGCGCCAGCAGCTTGGACCGTCCGATAGGCATTCAGTACTTC.

The gene calls are TRBV2 and TRBJ1-5; no firm D call. V shed 5 bases and J shed 1 base, with 15 bases lying between them. The CDR3 sequence is 16 residues long. Germline V CDR1 and CDR2: SNHLY, FYNNEI. For the CDR3, the DNA is TGTGCCAGCAGTCGCAGCCTCCTAGGAAGCAATCAGCCCCAGCATTTT. Translation gives CASSRSLLGSNQPQHF.

This clone occurred a few times. The rearrangement uses TRBV4-2 and TRBJ1-1, with D unresolved. Germline values: CDR1 LGHNA, CDR2 YNFKEQ. The V end lost 3 bases, the J end lost 1 base, and 18 bases lay between the germline ends. CDR3 length equals 17 residues. This CDR3 reads CASSHSAGRARNTEAFF. In DNA form, the CDR3 reads TGTGCCAGCAGCCATTCGGCGGGCAGAGCGCGGAACACTGAAGCTTTCTTT.

This clone occurred a few times. This chain uses TRBV10-2 with TRBJ2-7; possibly TRBD2 for D (5 bases). Trimming shortened V by 6 bases and J by 4 bases, and 7 bases separated the two germline ends. CDR1 WSHSY and CDR2 SAAADI come from the germline V gene. The CDR3 consists of 11 residues. The CDR3: CASRRGYEQYF. DNA for the CDR3: TGCGCCAGCAGAAGAGGGTACGAGCAGTACTTC.

This chain joins TRBV6-6 and TRBJ2-5; the match to TRBD2 covers 10 bases. The CDR3 sequence is 15 residues long. V was clipped by 2 bases and J by 8 bases; unmatched bases: 8. Germline-derived CDR1 and CDR2 are MNHNY and SVGAGI (reference sequence). The CDR3 DNA reads TGTGCCAGCAGTTACGTAGCGGGAGGTTCATACACCCAGTACTTC. This translates into CASSYVAGGSYTQYF.

Turning to this clone: The sample carries other DNA sequences with the same CDR3. The chain joins TRBV9 to TRBJ2-2; TRBD1 might be the D (5 bases). The V end was cut by 3 bases, the J end by 3 bases, with 9 bases between. This CDR3 has 14 amino acids. CDR1 is SGDLS and CDR2 is YYNGEE in the germline V gene. The CDR3 is CASSETGDTGELFF. CDR3 nucleotide sequence: TGTGCCAGCAGCGAAACAGGTGACACCGGGGAGCTGTTTTTT.

V and J are TRBV25-1 and TRBJ2-5; 10 nucleotides align to TRBD2. The CDR3 runs to 13 residues. Germline trimming cut 4 bases from V and 4 bases from J; bases unmatched to any gene: 0. CDR1 and CDR2 (germline): MGHDK, SYGVNS. The CDR3 reads CASSGLAGETQYF. CDR3 sequence (DNA): TGTGCCAGCAGTGGACTAGCGGGAGAGACCCAGTACTTC.

The J gene is TRBJ1-1, the V gene TRBV11-1, with 8 bases lining up with TRBD1. J gave up 10 bases and V 5 bases, and 12 bases lay outside the gene matches. The CDR3 totals 14 residues. Germline V gene data show CDR1 as SGHAT and CDR2 as FQDESV (reference sequence). The CDR3 coding sequence is TGTGCCAGCAGCCTCTCCGAACAGGGGGTTGGAGCTTTCTTT. It codes for CASSLSEQGVGAFF.

This clone was found a few times. The CDR3 reads CASSLNSPDTQYF. CDR3 nucleotides: TGTGCCAGCAGCTTAAACAGCCCAGATACGCAGTATTTT. V usage is TRBV11-2 and J usage is TRBJ2-3; D uncertain. This CDR3 contains 13 residues. V dropped 2 bases and J dropped 4 bases, with 7 bases sitting between them. The germline V gene encodes CDR1 SGHAT and CDR2 FQNNGV. The whole variable domain, remainder taken from reference TRBV11-2 and TRBJ2-3, is EAGVAQSPRYKIIEKRQSVAFWCNPISGHATLYWYQQILGQGPKLLIQFQNNGVVDDSQLPKDRFSAERLKGVDSTLKIQPAKLEDSAVYLCASSLNSPDTQYFGPGTRLTVL.

The genes are TRBV6-5 and TRBJ2-7; D is undetermined. The CDR3 is 12 amino acids. Germline loops: CDR1 MNHEY, CDR2 SVGAGI. Trimming removed 6 bases from V and 4 bases from J, with 10 bases in between. The CDR3 DNA follows: TGTGCCAGCAGCCCCGACGGATACGAGCAGTACTTC. It is translated as CASSPDGYEQYF.

The rearrangement links TRBV6-5 to TRBJ2-7, with 7 bases lining up with TRBD2. Germline CDR1 reads MNHEY; CDR2 reads SVGAGI. This CDR3 has 15 residues. Unmatched junction bases numbered 14, after V lost 10 bases and J lost 2 bases. The chain's CDR3 is CATGRDSGPTYEQYF. CDR3 coding DNA: TGTGCCACTGGGAGGGACTCAGGCCCTACCTACGAGCAGTACTTC.

This chain uses TRBV9 with TRBJ1-6; a weak D match, TRBD1 (6 bases). Looked up from germline, CDR1 is SGDLS and CDR2 is YYNGEE. The ends were cut back, 4 bases at V and 0 bases at J, with 14 bases in the middle. CDR3 size: 17 residues. The CDR3 DNA is TGTGCCAGCAGCCCGACAGGTTCAATCTCCTATAATTCACCCCTCCACTTT. The encoded protein is CASSPTGSISYNSPLHF.

This chain uses TRBV5-1 with TRBJ2-5, with TRBD2 matching over 13 bases. The V gene's germline CDR1 is SGHRS and CDR2 YFSETQ. This CDR3 comprises 17 residues. The V segment lost 3 bases and the J segment 5 bases; nucleotides outside the gene matches: 10. CDR3 residues: CASSYGLAGVRAETQYF. The DNA for the CDR3 is TGCGCCAGCAGCTACGGACTAGCGGGGGTGAGGGCGGAGACCCAGTACTTC. Complete variable domain (other parts from reference TRBV5-1 and TRBJ2-5): KAGVTQTPRYLIKTRGQQVTLSCSPISGHRSVSWYQQTPGQGLQFLFEYFSETQRNKGNFPGRFSGRQFSNSRSEMNVSTLELGDSALYLCASSYGLAGVRAETQYFGPGTRLLVL.